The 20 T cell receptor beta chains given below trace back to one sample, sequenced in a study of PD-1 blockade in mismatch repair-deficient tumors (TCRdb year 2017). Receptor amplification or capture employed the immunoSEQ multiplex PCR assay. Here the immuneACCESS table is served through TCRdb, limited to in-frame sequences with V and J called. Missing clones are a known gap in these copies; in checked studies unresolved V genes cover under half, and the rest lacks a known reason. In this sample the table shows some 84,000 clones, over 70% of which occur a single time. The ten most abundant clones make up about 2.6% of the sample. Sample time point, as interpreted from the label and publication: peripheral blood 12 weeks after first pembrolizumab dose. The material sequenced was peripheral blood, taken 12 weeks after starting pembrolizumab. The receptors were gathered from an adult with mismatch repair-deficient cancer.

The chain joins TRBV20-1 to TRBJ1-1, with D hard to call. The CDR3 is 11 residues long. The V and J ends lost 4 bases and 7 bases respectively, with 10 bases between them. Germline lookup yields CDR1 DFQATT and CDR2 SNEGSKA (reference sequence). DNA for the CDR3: TGCAGTGCTACATTGCGAGATGAAGCTTTCTTT. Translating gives CSATLRDEAFF.

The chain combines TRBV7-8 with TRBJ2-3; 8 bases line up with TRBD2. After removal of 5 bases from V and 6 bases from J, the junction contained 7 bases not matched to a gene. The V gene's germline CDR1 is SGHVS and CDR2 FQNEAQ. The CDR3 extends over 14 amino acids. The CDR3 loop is CASSPHRTSDTQYF. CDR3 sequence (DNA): TGTGCCAGCAGCCCCCACAGGACTAGCGATACGCAGTATTTT. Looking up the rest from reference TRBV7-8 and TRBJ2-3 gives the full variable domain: GAGVSQSPRYKVAKRGQDVALRCDPISGHVSLFWYQQALGQGPEFLTYFQNEAQLDKSGLPSDRFFAERPEGSVSTLKIQRTQQEDSAVYLCASSPHRTSDTQYFGPGTRLTVL.

CDR3 region: CASSSIGATSGLPYNEQFF. As DNA, the CDR3 is TGTGCCAGCAGCTCAATTGGGGCGACTAGCGGGCTGCCCTACAATGAGCAGTTCTTC. This chain joins TRBV7-6 and TRBJ2-1; 10 nucleotides match TRBD2. Trimming removed 4 bases from V and 2 bases from J; junction bases left unmatched: 14. The length of the CDR3 is 19 residues. Germline lookup yields CDR1 SGHVS and CDR2 FNYEAQ.

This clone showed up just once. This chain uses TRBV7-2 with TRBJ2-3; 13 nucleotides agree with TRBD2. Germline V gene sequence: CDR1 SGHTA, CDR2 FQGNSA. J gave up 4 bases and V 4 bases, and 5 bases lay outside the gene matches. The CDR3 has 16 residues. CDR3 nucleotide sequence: TGTGCCAGCAGCTCCTTGGGACTAGCGGGACCAGATACGCAGTATTTT. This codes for CASSSLGLAGPDTQYF.

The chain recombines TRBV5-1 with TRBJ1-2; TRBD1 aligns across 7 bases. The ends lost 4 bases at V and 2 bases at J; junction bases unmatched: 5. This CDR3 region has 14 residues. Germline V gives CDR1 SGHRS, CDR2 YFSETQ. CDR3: CASSETGANYGYTF. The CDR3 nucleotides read TGCGCCAGCAGCGAAACAGGGGCAAACTATGGCTACACCTTC. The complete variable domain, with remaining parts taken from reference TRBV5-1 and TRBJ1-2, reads KAGVTQTPRYLIKTRGQQVTLSCSPISGHRSVSWYQQTPGQGLQFLFEYFSETQRNKGNFPGRFSGRQFSNSRSEMNVSTLELGDSALYLCASSETGANYGYTFGSGTRLTVV.

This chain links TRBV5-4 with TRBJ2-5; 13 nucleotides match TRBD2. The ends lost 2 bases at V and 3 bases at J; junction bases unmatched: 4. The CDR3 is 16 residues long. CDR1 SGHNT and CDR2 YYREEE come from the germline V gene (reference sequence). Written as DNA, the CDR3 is TGTGCCAGCAGCTTTTCCGGGACTAGCGGGAAAGAGACCCAGTACTTC. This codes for CASSFSGTSGKETQYF.

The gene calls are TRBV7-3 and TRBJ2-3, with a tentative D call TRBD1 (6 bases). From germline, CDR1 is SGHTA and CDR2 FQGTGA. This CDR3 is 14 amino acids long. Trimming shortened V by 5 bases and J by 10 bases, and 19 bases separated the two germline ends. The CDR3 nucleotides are TGTGCCAGCAGCCCACAGGGAGCCGGGCAGGCGCAGTATTTT. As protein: CASSPQGAGQAQYF.

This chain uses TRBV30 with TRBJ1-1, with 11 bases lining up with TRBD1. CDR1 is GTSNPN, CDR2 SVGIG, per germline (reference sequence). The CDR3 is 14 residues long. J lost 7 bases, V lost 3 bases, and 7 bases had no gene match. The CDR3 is CAWSPGQGVHEAFF. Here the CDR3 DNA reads TGTGCCTGGAGCCCGGGACAGGGGGTTCATGAAGCTTTCTTT.

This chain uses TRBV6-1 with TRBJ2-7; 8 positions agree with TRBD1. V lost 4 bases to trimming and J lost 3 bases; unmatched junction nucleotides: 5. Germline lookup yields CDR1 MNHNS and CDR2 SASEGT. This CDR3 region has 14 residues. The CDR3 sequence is CASSVGTGGYEQYF. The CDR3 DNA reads TGTGCCAGCAGTGTGGGGACAGGAGGCTACGAGCAGTACTTC.

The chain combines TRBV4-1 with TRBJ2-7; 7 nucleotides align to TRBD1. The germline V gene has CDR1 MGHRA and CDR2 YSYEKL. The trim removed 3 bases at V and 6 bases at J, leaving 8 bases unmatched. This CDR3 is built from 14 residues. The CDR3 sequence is CASSHHSDRAEQYF. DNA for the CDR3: TGCGCCAGCAGCCACCATTCCGACAGGGCCGAGCAGTACTTC.

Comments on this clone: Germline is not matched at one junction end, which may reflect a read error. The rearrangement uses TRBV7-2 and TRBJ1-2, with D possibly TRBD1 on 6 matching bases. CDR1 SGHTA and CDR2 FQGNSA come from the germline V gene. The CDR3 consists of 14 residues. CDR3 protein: CASILRQANYGYTF. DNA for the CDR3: TGTGCCAGCATCTTACGACAGGCCAACTATGGCTACACCTTC.

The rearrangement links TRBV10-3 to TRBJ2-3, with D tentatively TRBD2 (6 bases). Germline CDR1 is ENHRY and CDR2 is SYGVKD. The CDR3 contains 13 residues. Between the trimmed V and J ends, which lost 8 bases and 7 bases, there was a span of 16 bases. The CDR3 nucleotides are TGTGCCATCGTCGGGACTTTGGGGAATACGCAGTATTTT. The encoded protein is CAIVGTLGNTQYF.

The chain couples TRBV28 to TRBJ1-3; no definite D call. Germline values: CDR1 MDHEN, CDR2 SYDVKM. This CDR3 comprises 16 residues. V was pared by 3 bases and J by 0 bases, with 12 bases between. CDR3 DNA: TGTGCCAGCAGTTTGCCTCGCGGGGTCTCTGGAAACACCATATATTTT. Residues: CASSLPRGVSGNTIYF.

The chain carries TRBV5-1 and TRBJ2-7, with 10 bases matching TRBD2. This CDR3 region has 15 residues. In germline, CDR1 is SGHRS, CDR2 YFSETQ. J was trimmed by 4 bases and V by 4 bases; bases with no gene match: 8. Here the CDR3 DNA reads TGCGCCAGCAGCCCGGGTGGGACTAGCGTTTACGAGCAGTACTTC. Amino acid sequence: CASSPGGTSVYEQYF.

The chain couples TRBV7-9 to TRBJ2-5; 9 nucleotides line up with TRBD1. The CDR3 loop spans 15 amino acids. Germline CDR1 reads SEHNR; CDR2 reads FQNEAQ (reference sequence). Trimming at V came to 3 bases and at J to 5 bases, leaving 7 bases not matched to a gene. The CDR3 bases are TGTGCCAGCAGCTTTGGACAGGGGCCGTGGGAGACCCAGTACTTC. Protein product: CASSFGQGPWETQYF.

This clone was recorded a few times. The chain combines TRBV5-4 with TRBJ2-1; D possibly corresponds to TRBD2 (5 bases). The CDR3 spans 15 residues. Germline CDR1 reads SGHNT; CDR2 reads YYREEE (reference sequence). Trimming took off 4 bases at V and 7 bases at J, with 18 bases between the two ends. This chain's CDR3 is CASSPVVVGENEQFF. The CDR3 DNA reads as TGTGCCAGCAGCCCCGTGGTAGTGGGAGAGAATGAGCAGTTCTTC. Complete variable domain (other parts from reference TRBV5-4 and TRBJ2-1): ETGVTQSPTHLIKTRGQQVTLRCSSQSGHNTVSWYQQALGQGPQFIFQYYREEENGRGNFPPRFSGLQFPNYSSELNVNALELDDSALYLCASSPVVVGENEQFFGPGTRLTVL.

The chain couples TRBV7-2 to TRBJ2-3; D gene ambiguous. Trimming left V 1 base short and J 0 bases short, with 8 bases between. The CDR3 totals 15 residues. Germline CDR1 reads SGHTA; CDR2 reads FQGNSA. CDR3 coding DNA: TGTGCCAGCAGCTTAGTTGCCGAGAGCACAGATACGCAGTATTTT. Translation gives CASSLVAESTDTQYF.

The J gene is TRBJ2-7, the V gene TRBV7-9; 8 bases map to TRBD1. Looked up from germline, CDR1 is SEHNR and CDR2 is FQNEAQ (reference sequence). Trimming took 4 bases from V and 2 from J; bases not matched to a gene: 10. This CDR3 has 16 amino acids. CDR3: CASSSPGTGKTYEQYF. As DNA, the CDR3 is TGTGCCAGCAGCTCACCCGGGACAGGAAAGACCTACGAGCAGTACTTC.

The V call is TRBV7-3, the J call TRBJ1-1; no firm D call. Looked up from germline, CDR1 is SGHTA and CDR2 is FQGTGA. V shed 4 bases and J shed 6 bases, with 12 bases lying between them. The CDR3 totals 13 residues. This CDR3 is CASSYAGKAEAFF. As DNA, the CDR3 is TGTGCCAGCAGCTACGCAGGAAAAGCTGAAGCTTTCTTT.

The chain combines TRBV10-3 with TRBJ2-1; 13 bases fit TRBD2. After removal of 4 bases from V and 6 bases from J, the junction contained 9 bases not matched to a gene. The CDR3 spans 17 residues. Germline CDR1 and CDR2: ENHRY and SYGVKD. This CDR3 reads CAISGSRLAGGTNEQFF. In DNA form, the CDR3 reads TGTGCCATCAGTGGATCCAGACTAGCGGGAGGTACCAATGAGCAGTTCTTC.